The present entry profiles one T cell receptor (beta chain) with its context. The data were taken from a study of blood T cell repertoires in COVID-19. The assay was immunoSEQ multiplex PCR, and TCRdb's table has in-frame clones only and misses some. The table lists 360,000 or so clones, around nine tenths of them singletons. The sequence was obtained from a woman in her thirties who had been exposed to COVID-19. What was sequenced was PBMCs or T cells enriched from blood (not recorded which).

CDR3 DNA: TGTGCCAGTATGACAGGGACCGGGGAGCTGTTTTTT. This sequence encodes CASMTGTGELFF. This chain links TRBV19 with TRBJ2-2, with 7 bases matching TRBD1. CDR1 is LNHDA, CDR2 SQIVND, per germline (reference sequence). The CDR3 has 12 amino acids. The J segment lost 5 bases and the V segment lost 7 bases, leaving 1 base of the junction unmatched.